These T cell receptor beta chains were read from a single sample in a study of blood T cells in healthy people across ages. TCRdb called the 5' RACE reads again in MiXCR, with one record for every CDR3 protein. The sample has around 990,000 distinct CDR3 sequences, under 30% seen once. The same specimen was also included in a second study, on T cells of mothers and their children.

Sequencing was done on a sample of blood. Every receptor here comes from a girl aged 2 to 9 in good health. The CDR3 runs from the conserved cysteine through the conserved F or W. D genes are given only for firm matches. Clone size, where shown, is once, few, many, or a class for clones that have expanded.

v_call: TRBV12-3/TRBV12-4
j_call: TRBJ1-2
clone_size: NA
d_call: NA
cdr3_aa: CASSLDFTDRQHYGYTF
cdr3_nt: TGTGCCAGCAGTTTAGACTTTACAGACCGACAACATTATGGCTACACCTTC

v_call: TRBV24-1
j_call: TRBJ2-7
clone_size: NA
d_call: NA
cdr3_aa: CATSDIGGEQYF
cdr3_nt: TGTGCCACCAGTGATATCGGAGGGGAGCAGTACTTC

v_call: TRBV6-5
j_call: TRBJ2-1
clone_size: NA
d_call: NA
cdr3_aa: CASGRLGLNEQFF
cdr3_nt: TGTGCCAGCGGGAGGTTGGGACTCAATGAGCAGTTCTTC

v_call: TRBV29-1
j_call: TRBJ2-1
clone_size: few
d_call: NA
cdr3_aa: CSVVEGAYNEQFF
cdr3_nt: TGCAGCGTTGTAGAAGGGGCCTACAATGAGCAGTTCTTC

v_call: TRBV29-1
j_call: TRBJ1-4
clone_size: NA
d_call: NA
cdr3_aa: CSVGGTGEKLFF
cdr3_nt: TGCAGCGTTGGGGGGACGGGTGAAAAACTGTTTTTT

v_call: TRBV24-1
j_call: TRBJ2-2
clone_size: few
d_call: NA
cdr3_aa: CATSDLGAGELFF
cdr3_nt: TGTGCCACCAGTGATTTAGGAGCCGGGGAGCTGTTTTTT

v_call: TRBV27
j_call: TRBJ2-7
clone_size: NA
d_call: NA
cdr3_aa: CASSLADGPYEQYF
cdr3_nt: TGTGCCAGCAGTTTAGCAGACGGACCTTACGAGCAGTACTTC

v_call: TRBV7-9
j_call: TRBJ2-7
clone_size: few
d_call: NA
cdr3_aa: CASSLFDHYEQYF
cdr3_nt: TGTGCCAGCAGCTTATTCGATCACTACGAGCAGTACTTC

v_call: TRBV11-3
j_call: TRBJ2-7
clone_size: NA
d_call: TRBD1
cdr3_aa: CASSFPGQGEQYF
cdr3_nt: TGTGCCAGCAGCTTTCCGGGACAGGGCGAGCAGTACTTC

v_call: TRBV7-9
j_call: TRBJ1-2
clone_size: NA
d_call: NA
cdr3_aa: CACSLANQGRYGYTF
cdr3_nt: TGTGCCTGCAGCTTAGCAAACCAGGGCCGCTATGGCTACACCTTC

v_call: TRBV7-9
j_call: TRBJ1-3
clone_size: NA
d_call: NA
cdr3_aa: CASSPARGILSGNTIYF
cdr3_nt: TGTGCCAGCAGCCCCGCCCGGGGCATTCTCTCTGGAAACACCATATATTTT

v_call: TRBV5-1
j_call: TRBJ2-5
clone_size: NA
d_call: NA
cdr3_aa: CASSSAGTIQETQYF
cdr3_nt: TGCGCCAGCAGCTCGGCCGGGACGATACAAGAGACCCAGTACTTC

v_call: TRBV29-1
j_call: TRBJ1-1
clone_size: NA
d_call: NA
cdr3_aa: CSVVGPTNTEAFF
cdr3_nt: TGCAGCGTCGTGGGACCGACTAACACTGAAGCCTTCTTT

v_call: TRBV3-1
j_call: TRBJ2-1
clone_size: NA
d_call: NA
cdr3_aa: CASSQDRGTYEQFF
cdr3_nt: TGTGCCAGCAGCCAAGATCGGGGGACTTATGAGCAGTTCTTC

v_call: TRBV6-5
j_call: TRBJ1-2
clone_size: NA
d_call: TRBD1
cdr3_aa: CASSYTGGKGYTF
cdr3_nt: TGTGCCAGCAGTTACACAGGGGGCAAGGGCTACACCTTC

v_call: TRBV21-1
j_call: TRBJ1-1
clone_size: NA
d_call: NA
cdr3_aa: CASSPQSETGKTEAFF
cdr3_nt: TGTGCCAGCAGCCCCCAATCCGAGACAGGGAAGACTGAAGCTTTCTTT

v_call: TRBV4-2
j_call: TRBJ2-6
clone_size: NA
d_call: NA
cdr3_aa: CASSQEEPNSGANVLTF
cdr3_nt: TGTGCCAGCAGCCAAGAGGAGCCGAACTCTGGGGCCAACGTCCTGACTTTC

v_call: TRBV12-3/TRBV12-4
j_call: TRBJ1-6
clone_size: NA
d_call: TRBD1
cdr3_aa: CASTRDRFNSPLHF
cdr3_nt: TGTGCCAGCACCCGGGACAGATTTAATTCACCCCTCCACTTT

v_call: TRBV4-2
j_call: TRBJ2-7
clone_size: NA
d_call: TRBD2
cdr3_aa: CASSQGAGGATYEQYF
cdr3_nt: TGTGCCAGCAGCCAAGGAGCGGGGGGGGCTACCTACGAGCAGTACTTC

v_call: TRBV2
j_call: TRBJ1-4
clone_size: NA
d_call: NA
cdr3_aa: CASSEHEKLFF
cdr3_nt: TGTGCCAGCAGTGAACACGAAAAACTGTTTTTT

v_call: TRBV7-9
j_call: TRBJ2-5
clone_size: NA
d_call: TRBD2
cdr3_aa: CASSFGTSGELRVETQYF
cdr3_nt: TGTGCCAGCAGCTTCGGGACTAGCGGCGAACTGAGGGTAGAGACCCAGTACTTC

v_call: TRBV3-1
j_call: TRBJ2-1
clone_size: few
d_call: NA
cdr3_aa: CASSQDAIRINEQFF
cdr3_nt: TGTGCCAGCAGCCAAGATGCCATCAGGATCAATGAGCAGTTCTTC

v_call: TRBV10-3
j_call: TRBJ1-1
clone_size: few
d_call: NA
cdr3_aa: CATAVDSYDPEAFF
cdr3_nt: TGTGCCACCGCCGTCGACTCCTACGATCCTGAGGCTTTCTTT

v_call: TRBV25-1
j_call: TRBJ2-5
clone_size: NA
d_call: NA
cdr3_aa: CASSEETGRFETQYF
cdr3_nt: TGTGCCAGCAGTGAAGAGACAGGGAGGTTTGAGACCCAGTACTTC

v_call: TRBV6-4
j_call: TRBJ2-5
clone_size: NA
d_call: TRBD1
cdr3_aa: CASRGQGAWETQYF
cdr3_nt: TGTGCCAGCAGGGGACAGGGCGCGTGGGAGACCCAGTACTTC

v_call: TRBV9
j_call: TRBJ2-7
clone_size: many
d_call: NA
cdr3_aa: CASSEGSDYEQYF
cdr3_nt: TGTGCCAGCAGCGAAGGGTCCGACTACGAGCAGTACTTC

v_call: TRBV14
j_call: TRBJ2-1
clone_size: few
d_call: NA
cdr3_aa: CASSQDLPAIAFF
cdr3_nt: TGTGCCAGCAGCCAAGATCTGCCAGCAATCGCCTTCTTC

v_call: TRBV28
j_call: TRBJ2-7
clone_size: NA
d_call: NA
cdr3_aa: CASHQGGGKEQYF
cdr3_nt: TGTGCCAGCCACCAAGGGGGGGGAAAGGAGCAGTACTTC

v_call: TRBV9
j_call: TRBJ2-7
clone_size: NA
d_call: TRBD2
cdr3_aa: CASSEGLASYEQYF
cdr3_nt: TGTGCCAGCAGCGAAGGACTAGCTTCCTACGAGCAGTACTTC

v_call: TRBV6-1
j_call: TRBJ2-5
clone_size: NA
d_call: TRBD1
cdr3_aa: CAGRDRVGETQYF
cdr3_nt: TGTGCCGGCCGGGACAGGGTTGGAGAGACCCAGTACTTC

v_call: TRBV12-3/TRBV12-4
j_call: TRBJ1-5
clone_size: few
d_call: NA
cdr3_aa: CASTSGGFGNQPQHF
cdr3_nt: TGTGCCAGCACCTCGGGGGGATTCGGCAATCAGCCCCAGCATTTT

v_call: TRBV7-9
j_call: TRBJ2-5
clone_size: few
d_call: NA
cdr3_aa: CANKRDNSYQETQYF
cdr3_nt: TGTGCCAATAAAAGGGATAACTCGTACCAAGAGACCCAGTACTTC

v_call: TRBV20-1
j_call: TRBJ1-2
clone_size: NA
d_call: TRBD1
cdr3_aa: CSASAFTGAGWGYTF
cdr3_nt: TGCAGTGCCTCCGCATTTACAGGGGCGGGTTGGGGCTACACCTTC

v_call: TRBV25-1
j_call: TRBJ1-2
clone_size: NA
d_call: NA
cdr3_aa: CASSMGANHGYTF
cdr3_nt: TGTGCCAGCAGCATGGGGGCCAACCATGGCTACACCTTC

v_call: TRBV19
j_call: TRBJ2-1
clone_size: NA
d_call: NA
cdr3_aa: CASSIVWSHGLQIYNEQFF
cdr3_nt: TGTGCCAGTAGTATAGTTTGGAGCCACGGACTACAAATTTACAATGAGCAGTTCTTC

v_call: TRBV5-1
j_call: TRBJ2-3
clone_size: NA
d_call: NA
cdr3_aa: CASSLAGLITDTQYF
cdr3_nt: TGCGCCAGCAGCTTGGCGGGCCTAATCACAGATACGCAGTATTTT

v_call: TRBV11-2
j_call: TRBJ2-7
clone_size: many
d_call: TRBD2
cdr3_aa: CASSPPRAGGTHEQYF
cdr3_nt: TGTGCCAGCAGCCCCCCCCGTGCGGGGGGGACACACGAGCAGTACTTC

v_call: TRBV20-1
j_call: TRBJ2-3
clone_size: few
d_call: NA
cdr3_aa: CSASGTATDTQYF
cdr3_nt: TGCAGTGCTAGCGGGACGGCGACAGATACGCAGTATTTT

v_call: TRBV5-1
j_call: TRBJ2-2
clone_size: few
d_call: NA
cdr3_aa: CASSGSYTSDTGELFF
cdr3_nt: TGCGCCAGCAGCGGATCATACACCTCGGACACCGGGGAGCTGTTTTTT

v_call: TRBV4-3
j_call: TRBJ2-5
clone_size: NA
d_call: NA
cdr3_aa: CASSPGRVSGTQYF
cdr3_nt: TGCGCCAGCAGTCCTGGAAGGGTTTCAGGGACCCAGTACTTC